This passage covers 25 T cell receptor beta chains from one sample sequenced in a study of cytomegalovirus exposure and HLA in healthy donors. Using immunoSEQ multiplex PCR, the repertoire was profiled, and TCRdb retains in-frame clones only, with some absent. Of more than 250,000 clones in the sample, more than 80% are singletons; the top ten hold more than 0.8%. Sequencing used PBMCs. The receptors shown here come from a woman aged 18 to 35 in good health and CMV-seronegative.

The rearrangement links TRBV9 to TRBJ2-1; 11 bases line up with TRBD2. Germline V gene data show CDR1 as SGDLS and CDR2 as YYNGEE. The CDR3 is 17 residues long. The J segment lost 10 bases and the V segment lost 0 bases, leaving 12 bases of the junction unmatched. This chain's CDR3 is CASSVVGGLAGFEEQFF. CDR3 in DNA: TGTGCCAGCAGCGTAGTAGGAGGACTAGCGGGTTTTGAGGAGCAGTTCTTC. Full variable domain (outside the CDR3, taken from reference TRBV9 and TRBJ2-1): DSGVTQTPKHLITATGQRVTLRCSPRSGDLSVYWYQQSLDQGLQFLIQYYNGEERAKGNILERFSAQQFPDLHSELNLSSLELGDSALYFCASSVVGGLAGFEEQFFGPGTRLTVL.

CDR3 in DNA: TGTGCCAGCAGTGAGTCAGCGGGAGGGCGGGGTGAGCAGTTCTTC. This codes for CASSESAGGRGEQFF. The chain joins TRBV2 to TRBJ2-1, with 10 nucleotides matching TRBD2. Trimming took 3 bases from V and 9 from J; bases not matched to a gene: 8. CDR1 SNHLY and CDR2 FYNNEI come from the germline V gene. This CDR3 is 15 amino acids long.

The rearrangement uses TRBV6-5 and TRBJ2-7; 8 bases line up with TRBD1. J gave up 5 bases and V 2 bases, and 5 bases lay outside the gene matches. The CDR3 is 14 amino acids. Germline V gene sequence: CDR1 MNHEY, CDR2 SVGAGI. The CDR3 region has the DNA TGTGCCAGCAGTTACGGTCAGGGGGCCGACGAGCAGTACTTC. It specifies CASSYGQGADEQYF.

The V and J genes are TRBV19 and TRBJ2-7; TRBD2 matches at 9 bases. Losses at the gene ends were 5 bases for V and 6 bases for J; bases not matched to a gene: 8. The germline V gene encodes CDR1 LNHDA and CDR2 SQIVND (reference sequence). This CDR3 is 14 amino acids long. As DNA, the CDR3 is TGTGCCAGTAGTGGGAGCGGACTAGCGTTCGAGCAGTACTTC. Residues: CASSGSGLAFEQYF.

The CDR3 sequence: CASSRDRKLYEQYF. The CDR3 DNA follows: TGTGCCAGCTCCCGGGACAGGAAACTTTACGAGCAGTACTTC. V usage is TRBV27 and J usage is TRBJ2-7, with 8 bases fitting TRBD1. CDR3 length: 14 residues. CDR1 and CDR2 (germline): MNHEY, SMNVEV (reference sequence). Trimming cost V 8 bases and J 4 bases; bases outside gene matches: 10.

The chain couples TRBV2 to TRBJ2-1; D possibly corresponds to TRBD2 (6 bases). Looked up from germline, CDR1 is SNHLY and CDR2 is FYNNEI. The V end was cut by 7 bases, the J end by 4 bases, with 14 bases between. CDR3 size: 14 residues. The CDR3 here is CASNRLGTYNEQFF. CDR3 coding DNA: TGTGCCAGCAACCGACTAGGGACTTACAATGAGCAGTTCTTC.

This clone has just one count. V and J are TRBV6-1 and TRBJ1-5; D not resolved. Trimming pared 7 bases from V and 1 base from J, leaving 8 bases between. Germline-derived CDR1 and CDR2 are MNHNS and SASEGT. This CDR3 is built from 13 residues. CDR3 in amino acids: CASKLSSNQPQHF. The DNA of the CDR3 is TGTGCCAGCAAACTTTCGAGCAATCAGCCCCAGCATTTT.

The chain recombines TRBV11-1 with TRBJ2-7; 9 positions match TRBD1. Germline loops: CDR1 SGHAT, CDR2 FQDESV (reference sequence). This CDR3 comprises 15 residues. The V gene end was trimmed by 5 bases and the J gene end by 1 base; junction bases not matched to a gene: 6. DNA for the CDR3: TGTGCCAGCAGCGGGCGGGACAGGGAATCCTACGAGCAGTACTTC. This translates into CASSGRDRESYEQYF.

The J gene is TRBJ1-1, the V gene TRBV2, with a tentative D call TRBD1 (6 bases). Looked up from germline, CDR1 is SNHLY and CDR2 is FYNNEI. The CDR3 contains 12 residues. The CDR3 sequence is CAAGVRDTEAFF. In DNA form, the CDR3 reads TGTGCAGCAGGGGTCCGGGACACTGAAGCTTTCTTT.

The chain links TRBV28 to TRBJ2-7; 8 bases fit TRBD2. This CDR3 is built from 15 residues. The germline CDR1 and CDR2 sequences are MDHEN and SYDVKM. With V trimmed by 7 bases and J by 1 base, 9 bases remained unmatched. The CDR3 here is CASTLPTGGSYEQYF. CDR3 bases: TGTGCCAGCACCCTCCCGACGGGGGGGTCCTACGAGCAGTACTTC.

This sequence joins TRBV5-1 and TRBJ2-7, with TRBD2 matching 9 bases. Germline V gene data show CDR1 as SGHRS and CDR2 as YFSETQ. V lost 0 bases and J lost 0; bases outside the gene matches: 1. The CDR3 covers 15 residues. CDR3 region: CASSLASGISYEQYF. The CDR3 region has the DNA TGCGCCAGCAGCTTGGCTAGCGGGATCTCCTACGAGCAGTACTTC.

The CDR3 DNA follows: TGCGCCAGCAGCCAAGTACCCCGGTTCGCGAACACCGGGGAGCTGTTTTTT. Its protein product is CASSQVPRFANTGELFF. The V gene is TRBV4-3, the J gene TRBJ2-2; no clear D gene. CDR3 length: 17 residues. Trimming removed 1 base at V and 0 bases at J, with 12 bases between. Germline loops: CDR1 LGHNA, CDR2 YSLEER.

V gene TRBV7-8 combines with J gene TRBJ2-3; perhaps TRBD1 as D (6 bases). Trimming stripped 5 bases from V and 3 bases from J, with 12 bases between. The CDR3 has 14 amino acids. Germline CDR1 SGHVS, CDR2 FQNEAQ. The CDR3 bases are TGTGCCAGCAGCCCACAGGGTAAAACAGATACGCAGTATTTT. Amino acid sequence: CASSPQGKTDTQYF.

The rearrangement uses TRBV19 and TRBJ1-1, with TRBD1 identical over 7 bases. V shed 4 bases, J shed 1 base, and the junction held 6 bases outside the gene matches. The CDR3 runs 15 residues. Germline V gene lookup returns CDR1 LNHDA and CDR2 SQIVND (reference sequence). The CDR3 region has the DNA TGTGCCAGTAGTAAGAGGACAGGAGCGAACACTGAAGCTTTCTTT. Translating gives CASSKRTGANTEAFF.

This clone was detected once. This chain joins TRBV7-6 and TRBJ1-2, with 9 bases that match TRBD1. The ends lost 5 bases at V and 4 bases at J; junction bases unmatched: 8. From germline, CDR1 is SGHVS and CDR2 FNYEAQ. The CDR3 runs to 15 residues. For the CDR3, the DNA is TGTGCCAGCAGCCAGCAAGGACAGGGGAGCTATGGCTACACCTTC. This sequence encodes CASSQQGQGSYGYTF.

The chain employs TRBV5-5 and TRBJ2-5; 12 bases map to TRBD2. The CDR3 loop spans 16 amino acids. After removal of 4 bases from V and 0 bases from J, the junction contained 4 bases not matched to a gene. Germline V gives CDR1 SGHKS, CDR2 YYEKEE (reference sequence). CDR3 nucleotide sequence: TGTGCCAGCAGCCCTACTAGCGGGGGGAACCAAGAGACCCAGTACTTC. Its protein is CASSPTSGGNQETQYF.

The rearrangement uses TRBV7-3 and TRBJ2-1; TRBD2 matches 11 bases. CDR3 length: 15 amino acids. CDR1 and CDR2 (germline): SGHTA, FQGTGA. Trimming at V came to 2 bases and at J to 6 bases, leaving 3 bases not matched to a gene. CDR3 bases: TGTGCCAGCAGCTTAGGTAGCGGGAGGGGCAATGAGCAGTTCTTC. It is translated as CASSLGSGRGNEQFF.

The rearrangement links TRBV9 to TRBJ2-7; D is ambiguous. The germline CDR1 and CDR2 sequences are SGDLS and YYNGEE. The CDR3 runs 13 residues. Trimming removed 0 bases from V and 3 bases from J, with 7 bases in between. Written as DNA, the CDR3 is TGTGCCAGCAGCGTAGGGCTAGGCTACGAGCAGTACTTC. It is translated as CASSVGLGYEQYF. Variable domain in full (rest from reference TRBV9 and TRBJ2-7): DSGVTQTPKHLITATGQRVTLRCSPRSGDLSVYWYQQSLDQGLQFLIQYYNGEERAKGNILERFSAQQFPDLHSELNLSSLELGDSALYFCASSVGLGYEQYFGPGTRLTVT.

The V gene is TRBV11-2, the J gene TRBJ2-7, with 7 nucleotides matching TRBD2. The CDR3 runs to 17 residues. CDR1 is SGHAT and CDR2 is FQNNGV in the germline V gene. V lost 1 base and J lost 2; bases outside the gene matches: 11. CDR3 sequence: CASSLVWRGTHPYEQYF. The CDR3 region has the DNA TGTGCCAGCAGCTTAGTGTGGCGGGGGACCCATCCCTACGAGCAGTACTTC.

J is TRBJ1-5 and V is TRBV7-2; possibly TRBD1 for D (5 bases). Per the germline V gene, CDR1 is SGHTA and CDR2 is FQGNSA. V gave up 5 bases and J gave up 5 bases, with 10 bases separating them. CDR3 size: 13 residues. The CDR3 sequence is CASSRGGYQPQHF. CDR3 nucleotides: TGTGCCAGCAGCCGCGGGGGGTATCAGCCCCAGCATTTT.

The rearrangement links TRBV5-1 to TRBJ2-1; unclear D gene. CDR3 length: 16 residues. The germline V gene has CDR1 SGHRS and CDR2 YFSETQ. V was pared by 1 base and J by 1 base, with 12 bases between. The chain's CDR3 is CASSLTQSRSYNEQFF. The CDR3 DNA reads as TGCGCCAGCAGCTTGACACAGAGTAGGTCCTACAATGAGCAGTTCTTC.

This clone appeared once. This rearrangement joins TRBV29-1 to TRBJ2-2; TRBD1 matches 8 bases. The junction had 10 bases not matched to a gene; V was cut back by 5 bases and J by 8 bases. The CDR3 totals 14 residues. From germline, CDR1 is SQVTM and CDR2 ANQGSEA. Here the CDR3 DNA reads TGCAGCGTTACCCTGGACAGGGTTGCTGGGGAGCTGTTTTTT. Translated: CSVTLDRVAGELFF.

The chain couples TRBV15 to TRBJ2-7, with TRBD2 as a possible D gene (5 bases). The CDR3 contains 13 residues. The V end was cut by 1 base, the J end by 3 bases, with 7 bases between. Per germline, CDR1 LNHNV and CDR2 YYDKDF (reference sequence). Written as DNA, the CDR3 is TGTGCCACCAGCAGAGGAAGCGGCTACGAGCAGTACTTC. Translated, it gives CATSRGSGYEQYF.

The chain joins TRBV6-5 to TRBJ1-2; D not certain. Germline assignment: CDR1 MNHEY and CDR2 SVGAGI. The germline V and J ends were trimmed by 0 bases and 6 bases, with 11 bases remaining between them. The CDR3 runs 14 residues. DNA for the CDR3: TGTGCCAGCAGTTACTCAGGGAGACCAGATGGCTACACCTTC. Its translation: CASSYSGRPDGYTF.

The V gene is TRBV6-6, the J gene TRBJ2-7; TRBD2 aligns across 10 bases. Germline trimming cut 2 bases from V and 7 bases from J; bases unmatched to any gene: 11. The V gene's germline CDR1 is MNHNY and CDR2 SVGAGI (reference sequence). The CDR3 spans 16 residues. Written as DNA, the CDR3 is TGTGCCAGCAGTTACCTGCCAGCGGGAGGGCTGGGGGAGCAGTACTTC. It encodes CASSYLPAGGLGEQYF.